This TCR beta chain originates from a study of blood T cells in healthy people across ages. Study-wide results and caveats: Versus aged donors, long-lived donors had higher diversity and more naive CD4+ cells.

Together with a sample-barcoded 5' primer, a J-beta primer mix was included in a second PCR lasting 7 to 11 cycles. No fewer than 2.5 million CDR3-containing paired-end reads came from each sample. TCRdb passed the 5' RACE reads through MiXCR, listing each CDR3 protein once. This repertoire shows roughly 1,700,000 distinct CDR3 sequences, 28% found once; its top ten account for roughly 8%. Concerning this clonotype itself: Its target is not known. With a much larger clone just one base away, this may be a read error.

This CDR3 has 15 amino acids. In germline, CDR1 is DFQATT, CDR2 SNEGSKA (reference sequence). The sequencing input was blood. V gene TRBV20-1 combines with J gene TRBJ2-7; 8 nucleotides match TRBD1. This sequence was found in a woman aged 30 to 39 in good health. CDR3 loop: CSAPGGAGGSDEQYF. CDR3 bases: TGCAGTGCTCCCGGAGGGGCAGGGGGCTCCGACGAGCAGTACTTC.